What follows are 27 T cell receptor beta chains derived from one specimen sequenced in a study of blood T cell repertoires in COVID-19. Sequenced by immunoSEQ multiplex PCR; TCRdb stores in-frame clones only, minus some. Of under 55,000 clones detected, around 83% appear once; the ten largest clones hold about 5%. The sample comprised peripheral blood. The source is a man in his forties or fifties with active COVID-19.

The CDR3 nucleotides read TGCGCCAGCAGCTCGACTTCAAGCGGGAGGGCCTACGAGCAGTACTTC. This encodes CASSSTSSGRAYEQYF. The V call is TRBV5-1, the J call TRBJ2-7; 10 positions agree with TRBD2. CDR3 size: 16 residues. V gave up 3 bases and J gave up 2 bases; unmatched junction bases: 8. Per the germline V gene, CDR1 is SGHRS and CDR2 is YFSETQ.

The CDR3 spells CASSLRLAGGPNEQFF. The CDR3 DNA follows: TGTGCCAGCAGCTTAAGGCTAGCGGGAGGGCCCAATGAGCAGTTCTTC. V usage is TRBV7-2 and J usage is TRBJ2-1; 12 bases align to TRBD2. Trimming removed 2 bases from V and 6 bases from J; junction bases left unmatched: 5. Germline CDR1 is SGHTA and CDR2 is FQGNSA. The CDR3 consists of 16 residues.

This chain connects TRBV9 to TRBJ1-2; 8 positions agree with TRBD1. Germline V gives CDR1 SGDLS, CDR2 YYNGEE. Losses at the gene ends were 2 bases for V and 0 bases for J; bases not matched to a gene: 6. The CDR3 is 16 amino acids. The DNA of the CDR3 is TGTGCCAGCAGCGTTACTCACAGGGGGTCTAACTATGGCTACACCTTC. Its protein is CASSVTHRGSNYGYTF. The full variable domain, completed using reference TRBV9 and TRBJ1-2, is DSGVTQTPKHLITATGQRVTLRCSPRSGDLSVYWYQQSLDQGLQFLIQYYNGEERAKGNILERFSAQQFPDLHSELNLSSLELGDSALYFCASSVTHRGSNYGYTFGSGTRLTVV.

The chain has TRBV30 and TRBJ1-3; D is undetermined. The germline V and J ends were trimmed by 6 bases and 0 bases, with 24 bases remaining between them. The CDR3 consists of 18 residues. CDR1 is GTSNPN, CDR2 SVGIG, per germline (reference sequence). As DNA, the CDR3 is TGTGCCTGCAAAACTAGGTGGGTGAGAGGCCGCTCTGGAAACACCATATATTTT. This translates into CACKTRWVRGRSGNTIYF.

The chain's CDR3 is CASSSQGRGNIQYF. CDR3 in DNA: TGTGCCAGCAGTTCACAGGGGCGTGGAAACATTCAGTACTTC. This chain links TRBV27 with TRBJ2-4, with TRBD1 identical over 7 bases. V lost 4 bases, J lost 6 bases, and 6 bases stayed unmatched. Per germline, CDR1 MNHEY and CDR2 SMNVEV (reference sequence). This CDR3 has 14 residues.

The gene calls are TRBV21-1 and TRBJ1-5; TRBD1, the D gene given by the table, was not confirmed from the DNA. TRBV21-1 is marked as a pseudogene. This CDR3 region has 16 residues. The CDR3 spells CASSNEGVGSNQPQHF. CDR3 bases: TGTGCCAGCAGCAACGAAGGGGTTGGGAGCAATCAGCCCCAGCATTTT.

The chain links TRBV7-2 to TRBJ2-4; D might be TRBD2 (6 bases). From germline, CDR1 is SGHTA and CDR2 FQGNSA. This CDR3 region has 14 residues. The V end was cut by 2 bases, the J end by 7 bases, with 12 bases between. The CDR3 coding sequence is TGTGCCAGCAGCTTACGGGGGTTACATAACATTCAGTACTTC. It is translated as CASSLRGLHNIQYF. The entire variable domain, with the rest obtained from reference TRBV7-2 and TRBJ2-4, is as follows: GAGVSQSPSNKVTEKGKDVELRCDPISGHTALYWYRQSLGQGLEFLIYFQGNSAPDKSGLPSDRFSAERTGGSVSTLTIQRTQQEDSAVYLCASSLRGLHNIQYFGAGTRLSVL.

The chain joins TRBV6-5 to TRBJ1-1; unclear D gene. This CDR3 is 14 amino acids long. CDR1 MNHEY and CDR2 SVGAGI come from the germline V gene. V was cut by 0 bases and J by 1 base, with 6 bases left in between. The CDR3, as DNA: TGTGCCAGCAGTTACTCGGAGGGGAACACTGAAGCTTTCTTT. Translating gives CASSYSEGNTEAFF.

This chain's CDR3 is CASSPARGNTIYF. CDR3 sequence (DNA): TGTGCCAGTAGCCCCGCTCGGGGAAACACCATATATTTT. The V gene is TRBV19, the J gene TRBJ1-3; no clear D. The ends were cut back, 6 bases at V and 4 bases at J, with 10 bases in the middle. The CDR3 runs to 13 residues. Germline lookup yields CDR1 LNHDA and CDR2 SQIVND (reference sequence).

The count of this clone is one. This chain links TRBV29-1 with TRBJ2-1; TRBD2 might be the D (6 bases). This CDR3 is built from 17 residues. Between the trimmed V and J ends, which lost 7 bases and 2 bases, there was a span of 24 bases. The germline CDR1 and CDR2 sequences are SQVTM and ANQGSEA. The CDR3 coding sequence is TGCAGCGCCCCCTCCCCCTACGGGAGTCTCGCCTACAATGAGCAGTTCTTC. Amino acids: CSAPSPYGSLAYNEQFF.

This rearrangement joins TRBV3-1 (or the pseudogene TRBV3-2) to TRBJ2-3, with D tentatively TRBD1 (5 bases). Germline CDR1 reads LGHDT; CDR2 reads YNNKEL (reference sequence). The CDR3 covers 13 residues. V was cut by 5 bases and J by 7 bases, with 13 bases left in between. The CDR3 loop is CASSFRGANTQYF. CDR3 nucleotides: TGTGCCAGCAGCTTTAGGGGTGCAAATACGCAGTATTTT.

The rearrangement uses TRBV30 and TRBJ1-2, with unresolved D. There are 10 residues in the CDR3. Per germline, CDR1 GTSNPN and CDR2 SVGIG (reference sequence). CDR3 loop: CAAGDYGYTF. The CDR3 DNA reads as TGTGCTGCCGGGGACTATGGCTACACCTTC.

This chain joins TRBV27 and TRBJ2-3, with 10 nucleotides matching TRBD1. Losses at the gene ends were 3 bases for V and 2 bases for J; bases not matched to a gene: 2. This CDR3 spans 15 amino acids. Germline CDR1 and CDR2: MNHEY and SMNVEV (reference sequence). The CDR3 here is CASSLDRGDTDTQYF. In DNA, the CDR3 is TGTGCCAGCAGTTTGGACAGGGGGGACACAGATACGCAGTATTTT.

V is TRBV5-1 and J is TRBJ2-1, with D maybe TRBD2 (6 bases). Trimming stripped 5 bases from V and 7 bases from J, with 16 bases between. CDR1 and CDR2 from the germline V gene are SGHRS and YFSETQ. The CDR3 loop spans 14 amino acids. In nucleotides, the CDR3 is TGCGCCAGCAGAGAGAGCTCAGGGAGGAATGAGCAGTTCTTC. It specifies CASRESSGRNEQFF. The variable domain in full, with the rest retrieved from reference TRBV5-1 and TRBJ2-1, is KAGVTQTPRYLIKTRGQQVTLSCSPISGHRSVSWYQQTPGQGLQFLFEYFSETQRNKGNFPGRFSGRQFSNSRSEMNVSTLELGDSALYLCASRESSGRNEQFFGPGTRLTVL.

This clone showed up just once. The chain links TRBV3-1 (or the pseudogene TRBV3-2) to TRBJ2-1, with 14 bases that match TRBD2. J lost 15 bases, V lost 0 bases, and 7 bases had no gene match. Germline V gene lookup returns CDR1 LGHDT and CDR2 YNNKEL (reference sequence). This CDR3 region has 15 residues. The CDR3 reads CASSQEGGTSGSRFF. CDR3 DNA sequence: TGTGCCAGCAGCCAAGAAGGGGGGACTAGCGGGAGTAGGTTCTTC.

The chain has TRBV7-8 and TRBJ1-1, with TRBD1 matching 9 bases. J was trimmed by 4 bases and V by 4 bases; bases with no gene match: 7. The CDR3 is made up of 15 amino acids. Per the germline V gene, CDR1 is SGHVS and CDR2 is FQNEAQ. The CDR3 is CASSSRGQGSTEAFF. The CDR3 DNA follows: TGTGCCAGCAGCTCCAGAGGACAGGGGAGCACTGAAGCTTTCTTT.

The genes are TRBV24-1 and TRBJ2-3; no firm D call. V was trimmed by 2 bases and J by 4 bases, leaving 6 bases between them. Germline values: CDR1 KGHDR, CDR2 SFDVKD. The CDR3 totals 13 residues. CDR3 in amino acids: CATSDWASDTQYF. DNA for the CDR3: TGTGCCACCAGTGATTGGGCCTCAGATACGCAGTATTTT.

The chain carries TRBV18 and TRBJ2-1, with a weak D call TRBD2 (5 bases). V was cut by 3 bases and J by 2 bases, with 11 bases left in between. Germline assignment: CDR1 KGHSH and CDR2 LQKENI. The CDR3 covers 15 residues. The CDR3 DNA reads TGTGCCAGCTCACCTAGCGCCCACACCTACAATGAGCAGTTCTTC. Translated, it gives CASSPSAHTYNEQFF.

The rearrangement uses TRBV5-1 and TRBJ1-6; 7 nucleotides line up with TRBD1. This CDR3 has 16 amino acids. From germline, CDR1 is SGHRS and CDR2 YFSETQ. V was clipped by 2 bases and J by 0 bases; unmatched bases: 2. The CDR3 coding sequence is TGCGCCAGCAGCTTAACAGGGGTCTCCTATAATTCACCCCTCCACTTT. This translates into CASSLTGVSYNSPLHF.

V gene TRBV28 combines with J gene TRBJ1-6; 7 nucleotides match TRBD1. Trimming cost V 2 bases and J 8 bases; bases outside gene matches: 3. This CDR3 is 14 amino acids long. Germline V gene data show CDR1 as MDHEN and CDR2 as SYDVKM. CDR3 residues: CASSLGTADSPLHF. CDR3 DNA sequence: TGTGCCAGCAGTTTAGGGACAGCCGATTCACCCCTCCACTTT.

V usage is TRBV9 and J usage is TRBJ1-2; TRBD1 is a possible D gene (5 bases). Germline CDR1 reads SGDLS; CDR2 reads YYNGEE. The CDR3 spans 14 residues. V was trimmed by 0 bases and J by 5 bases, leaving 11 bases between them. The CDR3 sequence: CASSVAGKGYGYTF. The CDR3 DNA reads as TGTGCCAGCAGCGTAGCTGGAAAGGGGTATGGCTACACCTTC.

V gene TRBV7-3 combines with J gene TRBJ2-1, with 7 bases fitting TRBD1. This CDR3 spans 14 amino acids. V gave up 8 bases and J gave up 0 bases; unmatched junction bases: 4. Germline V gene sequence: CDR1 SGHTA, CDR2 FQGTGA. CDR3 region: CASSQGVSYNEQFF. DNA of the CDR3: TGTGCCAGCTCCCAGGGGGTCTCCTACAATGAGCAGTTCTTC.

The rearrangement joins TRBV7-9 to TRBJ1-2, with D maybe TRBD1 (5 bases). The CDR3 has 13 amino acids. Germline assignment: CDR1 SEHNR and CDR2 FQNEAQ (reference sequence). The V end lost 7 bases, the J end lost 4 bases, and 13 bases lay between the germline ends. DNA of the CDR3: TGTGCCAGCACCTCCAGAACAGGCTATGGCTACACCTTC. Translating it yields CASTSRTGYGYTF.

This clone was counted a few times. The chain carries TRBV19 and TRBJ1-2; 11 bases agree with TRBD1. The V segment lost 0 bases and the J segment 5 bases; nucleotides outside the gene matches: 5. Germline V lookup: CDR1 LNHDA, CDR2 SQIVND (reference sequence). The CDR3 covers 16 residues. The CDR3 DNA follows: TGTGCCAGTAGTATAGAGGCCGGGACAGGGGGATATGGCTACACCTTC. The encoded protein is CASSIEAGTGGYGYTF.

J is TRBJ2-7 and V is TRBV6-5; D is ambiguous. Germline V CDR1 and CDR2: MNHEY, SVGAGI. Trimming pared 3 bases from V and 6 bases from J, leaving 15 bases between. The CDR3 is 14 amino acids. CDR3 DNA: TGTGCCAGCAGTTATAGGCTAGATGGAAGCGAGCAGTACTTC. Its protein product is CASSYRLDGSEQYF.

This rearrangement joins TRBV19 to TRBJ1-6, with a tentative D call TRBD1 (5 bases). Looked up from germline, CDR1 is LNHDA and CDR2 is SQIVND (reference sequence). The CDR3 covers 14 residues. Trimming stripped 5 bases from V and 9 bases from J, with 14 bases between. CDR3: CASSPGTLRSPLHF. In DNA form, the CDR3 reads TGTGCCAGTAGTCCAGGGACTCTTCGTTCACCCCTCCACTTT.

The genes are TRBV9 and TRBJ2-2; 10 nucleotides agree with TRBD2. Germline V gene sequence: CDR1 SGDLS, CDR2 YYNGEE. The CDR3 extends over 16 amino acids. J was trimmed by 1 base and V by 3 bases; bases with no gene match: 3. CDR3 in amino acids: CASSGGLAVNTGELFF. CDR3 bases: TGTGCCAGCAGCGGTGGACTAGCGGTGAACACCGGGGAGCTGTTTTTT.